This TCR beta chain was recovered during a study of blood T cell repertoires in COVID-19. Looking at the study overall: Samples of COVID-19 (acute and convalescent) were obtained from the United States, Italy and Spain.

The germline gives CDR1 GTSNPN, CDR2 SVGIG (reference sequence). The V end was cut by 3 bases, the J end by 4 bases, with 12 bases between. The CDR3 extends over 14 amino acids. The data were produced by immunoSEQ multiplex PCR, yet TCRdb's version contains in-frame clones alone and is incomplete. The sample lists around 130,000 clones; 84% were seen once. The chain combines TRBV30 with TRBJ2-2; D not resolved. Sequenced material: peripheral blood. This TCR derives from a man between 60 and 75 years old with acute or convalescent COVID-19. CDR3 residues: CAWRPPWSTGELFF. The CDR3 DNA sequence: TGTGCCTGGAGGCCACCGTGGAGCACCGGGGAGCTGTTTTTT.